This entry features one T cell receptor (beta chain) sequence. This record belongs to a study of blood T cell repertoires in COVID-19. The table came from immunoSEQ multiplex PCR; TCRdb's copy has only in-frame clones and leaves some out. The repertoire has 35,000 to 50,000 clones, 89% of them found once; the top ten carry around 15%. Germline CDR1 SGHNT, CDR2 YYREEE (reference sequence). The CDR3 loop spans 16 amino acids. The ends lost 4 bases at V and 1 base at J; junction bases unmatched: 3. V is TRBV5-4 and J is TRBJ2-3, with TRBD2 matching over 13 bases. This receptor was obtained from a man between 65 and 85 years old with active COVID-19. Sequenced sample: peripheral blood. CDR3 in amino acids: CASSPGLAGGTDTQYF. The CDR3 DNA is TGTGCCAGCAGCCCCGGACTAGCGGGGGGCACAGATACGCAGTATTTT.